These 8 T cell receptor beta chains originate from one sample sequenced in a study of human T cells and chemical hapten exposure. The time point: patch test 1, 2 weeks after DPC sensitization. Treatment specified: therapeutic diphenylcyclopropenone sensitization with weekly scalp DPC. TCRdb processed the RACE reads anew with MiXCR; each CDR3 protein has one entry. In the table there are 180,000 or so distinct CDR3 sequences, about a fifth of which are singletons. Sample: whole blood, taken in connection with sensitization to the hapten diphenylcyclopropenone (DPC). These TCRs come from a woman aged 50 to 60 with alopecia areata. Some clones in this sample may be carry-over from other donors' samples.

This chain links TRBV20-1 with TRBJ2-1, with 8 bases matching TRBD2. Losses at the gene ends were 4 bases for V and 0 bases for J; bases not matched to a gene: 5. Per the germline V gene, CDR1 is DFQATT and CDR2 is SNEGSKA (reference sequence). The CDR3 has 15 residues. CDR3 amino acids: CSAIRSGSSYNEQFF. Here the CDR3 DNA reads TGCAGTGCTATTCGGAGCGGGAGCTCCTACAATGAGCAGTTCTTC.

In its sample, this clonotype was seen a few times. CDR3 DNA sequence: TGTGCCAGCAGTTTCAGGGGAGGGACTGGCGGAAGGGGGCAGTTCTTC. Translation: CASSFRGGTGGRGQFF. V and J are TRBV25-1 and TRBJ2-1; possibly TRBD2 for D (7 bases). CDR3 size: 16 residues. Germline CDR1 reads MGHDK; CDR2 reads SYGVNS. Trimming took 5 bases from V and 12 from J, leaving 26 bases between them.

This clonotype was seen more than once but under ten times. The V call is TRBV6-5, the J call TRBJ1-1, with D hard to call. Trimming shortened V by 5 bases and J by 6 bases, and 25 bases separated the two germline ends. Germline V CDR1 and CDR2: MNHEY, SVGAGI. This CDR3 region has 17 residues. CDR3 residues: CASSPWTSTSLGAEAFF. DNA of the CDR3: TGTGCCAGCAGTCCTTGGACCTCTACCAGCTTGGGCGCTGAAGCTTTCTTT.

V gene TRBV10-3 combines with J gene TRBJ1-1; 7 bases fit TRBD1. CDR3 length: 15 residues. After removal of 1 base from V and 0 bases from J, the junction contained 2 bases not matched to a gene. The germline gives CDR1 ENHRY, CDR2 SYGVKD. CDR3 DNA: TGTGCCATCAGTGAGTTGGGGACAGTGAACACTGAAGCTTTCTTT. Its translation: CAISELGTVNTEAFF.

A few counts support this clonotype. The J gene is TRBJ1-1, the V gene TRBV7-9; TRBD1 is a possible D gene (5 bases). This CDR3 spans 16 amino acids. In germline, CDR1 is SEHNR, CDR2 FQNEAQ (reference sequence). The V gene lost 2 bases and the J gene lost 1 base, with 14 bases spanning the gap. The DNA for the CDR3 is TGTGCCAGCAGCTTAATAGCTTCAGGGCCGAACACTGAAGCTTTCTTT. It specifies CASSLIASGPNTEAFF. Supplemented by reference TRBV7-9 and TRBJ1-1, the full variable domain reads DTGVSQNPRHKITKRGQNVTFRCDPISEHNRLYWYRQTLGQGPEFLTYFQNEAQLEKSRLLSDRFSAERPKGSFSTLEIQRTEQGDSAMYLCASSLIASGPNTEAFFGQGTRLTVV.

The rearrangement links TRBV29-1 to TRBJ1-2; TRBD1 is a possible D gene (5 bases). The CDR3 length is 13 residues. The germline V and J ends were trimmed by 5 bases and 2 bases, with 12 bases remaining between them. Germline loops: CDR1 SQVTM, CDR2 ANQGSEA. The DNA of the CDR3 is TGCAGCGTTTTTCAGGGACTAAACTATGGCTACACCTTC. It specifies CSVFQGLNYGYTF. The variable domain in full, completed from reference TRBV29-1 and TRBJ1-2, reads SAVISQKPSRDICQRGTSLTIQCQVDSQVTMMFWYRQQPGQSLTLIATANQGSEATYESGFVIDKFPISRPNLTFSTLTVSNMSPEDSSIYLCSVFQGLNYGYTFGSGTRLTVV.

The chain combines TRBV20-1 with TRBJ1-1; no clear D gene. This CDR3 spans 12 amino acids. Looked up from germline, CDR1 is DFQATT and CDR2 is SNEGSKA (reference sequence). V lost 2 bases, J lost 4 bases, and 8 bases lay in between. CDR3 sequence (DNA): TGCAGTGCTAGAAGCCTTACCACTGAAGCTTTCTTT. Its protein is CSARSLTTEAFF.

This chain uses TRBV20-1 with TRBJ2-3, with TRBD2 matching 12 bases. The germline V gene encodes CDR1 DFQATT and CDR2 SNEGSKA (reference sequence). The CDR3 spans 15 residues. J was trimmed by 4 bases and V by 1 base; bases with no gene match: 3. This chain's CDR3 is CSARAPSGRADTQYF. The CDR3 DNA is TGCAGTGCTAGAGCGCCTAGCGGGAGGGCAGATACGCAGTATTTT.